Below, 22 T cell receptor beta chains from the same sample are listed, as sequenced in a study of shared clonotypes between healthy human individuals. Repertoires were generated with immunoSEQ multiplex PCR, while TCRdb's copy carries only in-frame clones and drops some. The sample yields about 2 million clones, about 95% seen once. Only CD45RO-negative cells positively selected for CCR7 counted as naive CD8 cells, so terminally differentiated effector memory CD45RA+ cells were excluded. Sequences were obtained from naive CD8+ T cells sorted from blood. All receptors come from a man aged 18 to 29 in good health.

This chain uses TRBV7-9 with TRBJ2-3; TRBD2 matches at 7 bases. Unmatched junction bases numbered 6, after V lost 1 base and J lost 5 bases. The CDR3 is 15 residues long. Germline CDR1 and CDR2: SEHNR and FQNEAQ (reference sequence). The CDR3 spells CASSLGGRGIDTQYF. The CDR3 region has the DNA TGTGCCAGCAGCTTAGGCGGGAGAGGAATAGATACGCAGTATTTT.

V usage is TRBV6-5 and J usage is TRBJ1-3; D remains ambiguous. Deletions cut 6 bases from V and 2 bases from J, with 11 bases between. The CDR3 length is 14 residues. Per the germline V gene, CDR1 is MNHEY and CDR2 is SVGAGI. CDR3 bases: TGTGCCAGCAGCGATAGGGATCCTGGAAACACCATATATTTT. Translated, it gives CASSDRDPGNTIYF.

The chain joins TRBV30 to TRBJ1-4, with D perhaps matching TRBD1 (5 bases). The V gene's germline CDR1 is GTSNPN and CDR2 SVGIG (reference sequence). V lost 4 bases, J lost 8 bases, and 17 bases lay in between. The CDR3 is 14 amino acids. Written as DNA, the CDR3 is TGTGCCTGGACTTTCGGGCAGGGTGGAGAAAAACTGTTTTTT. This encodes CAWTFGQGGEKLFF.

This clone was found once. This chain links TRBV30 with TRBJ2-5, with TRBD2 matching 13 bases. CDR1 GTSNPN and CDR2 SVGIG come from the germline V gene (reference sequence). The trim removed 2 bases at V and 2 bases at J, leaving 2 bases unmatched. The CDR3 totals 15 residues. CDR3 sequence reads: CAWSLGLAGQETQYF. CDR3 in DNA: TGTGCCTGGAGTTTGGGACTAGCGGGGCAAGAGACCCAGTACTTC.

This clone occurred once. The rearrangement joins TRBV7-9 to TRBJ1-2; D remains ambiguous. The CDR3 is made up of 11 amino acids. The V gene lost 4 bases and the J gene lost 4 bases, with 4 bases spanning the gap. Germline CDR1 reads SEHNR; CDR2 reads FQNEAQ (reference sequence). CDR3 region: CASSWPYGYTF. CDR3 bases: TGTGCCAGCAGCTGGCCCTATGGCTACACCTTC.

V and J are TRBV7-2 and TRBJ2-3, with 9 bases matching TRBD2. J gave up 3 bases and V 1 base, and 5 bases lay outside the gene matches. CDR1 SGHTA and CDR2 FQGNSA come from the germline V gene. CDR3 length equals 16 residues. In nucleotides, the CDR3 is TGTGCCAGCAGCTTAGAGGTAGCGGGAGCGACAGATACGCAGTATTTT. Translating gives CASSLEVAGATDTQYF.

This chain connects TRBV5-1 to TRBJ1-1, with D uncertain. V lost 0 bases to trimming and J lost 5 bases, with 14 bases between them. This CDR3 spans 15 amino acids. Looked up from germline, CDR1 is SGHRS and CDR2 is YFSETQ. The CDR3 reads CASSLDVRLGTEAFF. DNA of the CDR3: TGCGCCAGCAGCTTGGATGTCAGGTTGGGGACTGAAGCTTTCTTT.

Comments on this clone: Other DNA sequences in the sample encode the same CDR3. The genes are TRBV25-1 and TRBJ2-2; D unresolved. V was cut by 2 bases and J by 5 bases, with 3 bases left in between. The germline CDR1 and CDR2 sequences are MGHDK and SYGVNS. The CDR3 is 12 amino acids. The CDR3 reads CASSEGTGELFF. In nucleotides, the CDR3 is TGTGCCAGCAGTGAAGGGACCGGGGAGCTGTTTTTT.

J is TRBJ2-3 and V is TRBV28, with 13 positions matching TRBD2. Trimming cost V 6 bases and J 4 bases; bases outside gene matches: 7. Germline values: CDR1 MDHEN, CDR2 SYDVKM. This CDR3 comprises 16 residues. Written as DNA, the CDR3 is TGTGCCAGCAGGACCCGACTAGCGGGGGGCCCAGATACGCAGTATTTT. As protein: CASRTRLAGGPDTQYF.

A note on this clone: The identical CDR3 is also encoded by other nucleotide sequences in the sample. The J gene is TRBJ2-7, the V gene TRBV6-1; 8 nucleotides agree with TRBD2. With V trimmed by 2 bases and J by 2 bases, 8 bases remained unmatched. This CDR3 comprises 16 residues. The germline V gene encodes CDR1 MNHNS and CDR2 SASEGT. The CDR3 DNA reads TGTGCCAGCAGTGAAAGTACCGGGGGGGGCCCCTACGAGCAGTACTTC. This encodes CASSESTGGGPYEQYF.

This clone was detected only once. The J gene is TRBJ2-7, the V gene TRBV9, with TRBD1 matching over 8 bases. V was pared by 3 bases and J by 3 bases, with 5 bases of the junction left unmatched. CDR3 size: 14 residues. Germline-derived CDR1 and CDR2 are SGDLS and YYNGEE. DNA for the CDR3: TGTGCCAGCAGCGCGACAGGGGAGTACTACGAGCAGTACTTC. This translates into CASSATGEYYEQYF. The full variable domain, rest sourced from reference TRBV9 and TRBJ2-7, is DSGVTQTPKHLITATGQRVTLRCSPRSGDLSVYWYQQSLDQGLQFLIQYYNGEERAKGNILERFSAQQFPDLHSELNLSSLELGDSALYFCASSATGEYYEQYFGPGTRLTVT.

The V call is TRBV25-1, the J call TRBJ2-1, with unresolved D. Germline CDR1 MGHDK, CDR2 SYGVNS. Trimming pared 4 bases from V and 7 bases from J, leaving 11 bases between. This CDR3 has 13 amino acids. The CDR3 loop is CASSGGAANEQFF. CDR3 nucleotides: TGTGCCAGCAGTGGAGGAGCTGCGAATGAGCAGTTCTTC.

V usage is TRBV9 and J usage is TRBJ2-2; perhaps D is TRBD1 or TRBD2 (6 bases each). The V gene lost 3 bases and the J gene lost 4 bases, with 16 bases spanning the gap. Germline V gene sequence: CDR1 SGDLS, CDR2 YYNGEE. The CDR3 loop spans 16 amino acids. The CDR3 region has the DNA TGTGCCAGCAGCGCGGGGGCCGGGTTCGGCACCGGGGAGCTGTTTTTT. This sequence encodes CASSAGAGFGTGELFF.

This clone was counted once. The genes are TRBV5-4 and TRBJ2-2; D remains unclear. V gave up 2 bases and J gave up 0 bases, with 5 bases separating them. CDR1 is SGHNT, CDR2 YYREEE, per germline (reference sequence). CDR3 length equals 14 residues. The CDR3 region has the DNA TGTGCCAGCAGCTTTGCTACGAACACCGGGGAGCTGTTTTTT. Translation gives CASSFATNTGELFF.

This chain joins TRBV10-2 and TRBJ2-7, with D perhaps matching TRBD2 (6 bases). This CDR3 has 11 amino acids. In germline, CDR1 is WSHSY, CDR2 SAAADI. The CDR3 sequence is CATHGGYEQYF. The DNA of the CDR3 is TGCGCTACTCACGGGGGCTACGAGCAGTACTTC.

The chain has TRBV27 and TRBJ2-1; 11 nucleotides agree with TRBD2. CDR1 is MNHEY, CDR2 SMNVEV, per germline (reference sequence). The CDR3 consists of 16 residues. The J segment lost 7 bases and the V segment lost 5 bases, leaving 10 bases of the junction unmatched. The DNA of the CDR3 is TGTGCCAGCAGTCCCCGGGTAGCGGGAGGGCCGAATGAGCAGTTCTTC. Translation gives CASSPRVAGGPNEQFF.

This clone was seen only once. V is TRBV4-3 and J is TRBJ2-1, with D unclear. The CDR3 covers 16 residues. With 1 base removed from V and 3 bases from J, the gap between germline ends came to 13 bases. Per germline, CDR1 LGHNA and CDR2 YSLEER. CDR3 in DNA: TGCGCCAGCAGCCAAGTCGGTACACATTACTACAATGAGCAGTTCTTC. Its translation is CASSQVGTHYYNEQFF.

In DNA, the CDR3 is TGTGCCAGCAGCCCACGGGTCCGAGATAGCGAGCAGTACTTC. Translation gives CASSPRVRDSEQYF. The chain joins TRBV7-9 to TRBJ2-7; no firm D call. The CDR3 has 14 residues. V lost 5 bases and J 6 bases, leaving 17 bases between the germline ends. Germline CDR1 is SEHNR and CDR2 is FQNEAQ (reference sequence).

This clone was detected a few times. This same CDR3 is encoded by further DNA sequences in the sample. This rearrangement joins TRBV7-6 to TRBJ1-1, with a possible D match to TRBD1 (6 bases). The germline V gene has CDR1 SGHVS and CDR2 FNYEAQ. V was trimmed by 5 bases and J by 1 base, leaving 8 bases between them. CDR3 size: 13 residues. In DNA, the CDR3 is TGTGCCAGCAGCCCGACAGGGAACACTGAAGCTTTCTTT. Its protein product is CASSPTGNTEAFF. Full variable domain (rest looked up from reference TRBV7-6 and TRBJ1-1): GAGVSQSPRYKVTKRGQDVALRCDPISGHVSLYWYRQALGQGPEFLTYFNYEAQQDKSGLPNDRFSAERPEGSISTLTIQRTEQRDSAMYRCASSPTGNTEAFFGQGTRLTVV.

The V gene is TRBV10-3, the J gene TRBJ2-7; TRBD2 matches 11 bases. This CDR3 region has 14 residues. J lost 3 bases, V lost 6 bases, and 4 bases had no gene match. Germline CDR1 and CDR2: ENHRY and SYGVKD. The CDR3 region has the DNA TGTGCCATCAGCCCCGGGACTAGCGGCTACGAGCAGTACTTC. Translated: CAISPGTSGYEQYF.

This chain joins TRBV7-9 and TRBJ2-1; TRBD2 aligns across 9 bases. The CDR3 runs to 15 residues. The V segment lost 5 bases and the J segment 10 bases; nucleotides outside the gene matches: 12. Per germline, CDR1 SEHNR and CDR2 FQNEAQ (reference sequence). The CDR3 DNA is TGTGCCAGCAGCCGCGTCGCGGGGGGGCTAGGAGAGCAGTTCTTC. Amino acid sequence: CASSRVAGGLGEQFF.

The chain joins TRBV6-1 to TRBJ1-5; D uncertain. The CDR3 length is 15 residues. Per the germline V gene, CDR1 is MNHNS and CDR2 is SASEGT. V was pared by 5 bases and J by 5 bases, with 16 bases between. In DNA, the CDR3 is TGTGCCAGCAGTCCCCGGACGGTAGGAGATCAGCCCCAGCATTTT. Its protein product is CASSPRTVGDQPQHF.